This T cell receptor beta chain was captured by sequencing in a study of siplizumab effects on memory and regulatory T cells. Whole-study findings and limits: A minor fraction of alloreactive clones, and no more, mapped to unstimulated subsets.

TCRdb's table, derived via immunoSEQ multiplex PCR, lists solely in-frame clones and lacks some. The table includes more than 85,000 clones, 92% detected once. This clone has only a few counts. What it binds is not known. Germline assignment: CDR1 GTSNPN and CDR2 SVGIG (reference sequence). The CDR3 extends over 14 amino acids. Trimming removed 3 bases from V and 5 bases from J, with 16 bases in between. The chain combines TRBV30 with TRBJ2-5; weak D call: TRBD1 (6 bases). The specimen sequenced was Tregs sorted from blood. The clonotype originates from a human donor in good health. The CDR3 DNA reads as TGTGCCTGGAGCGGCAGGGGTGATCGGGAGACCCAGTACTTC. Its translation is CAWSGRGDRETQYF. The entire variable domain, with the rest obtained from reference TRBV30 and TRBJ2-5, is as follows: SQTIHQWPATLVQPVGSPLSLECTVEGTSNPNLYWYRQAAGRGLQLLFYSVGIGQISSEVPQNLSASRPQDRQFILSSKKLLLSDSGFYLCAWSGRGDRETQYFGPGTRLLVL.